This TCR beta chain is drawn from a study of cytotoxic CD8 clonotypes in ibrutinib-treated CLL. Here immunoSEQ multiplex PCR was the method, and the copy in TCRdb shows in-frame clones only, minus some. The sample contains approximately 160,000 clones, around nine tenths of which appear only once. The ends were cut back, 2 bases at V and 1 base at J, with 4 bases in the middle. Germline V CDR1 and CDR2: SGDLS, YYNGEE. The CDR3 covers 13 residues. Sequencing used PBMCs, obtained at disease progression, from a patient treated with ibrutinib. The clonotype was recovered from a human donor with chronic lymphocytic leukemia. The genes are TRBV9 and TRBJ2-1; no clear D. CDR3 DNA: TGTGCCAGCAGCGTTGGATCCTACAATGAGCAGTTCTTC. Translation gives CASSVGSYNEQFF.